A selection of T cell receptor beta chains follows, all from one sample in a study of T cells in Graves' hyperthyroidism and ophthalmopathy. TCRdb processed the multiplex PCR reads anew with MiXCR; each CDR3 protein has one entry. Of around 430,000 distinct CDR3 sequences listed, about 15% are singletons. Sequenced: blood. These receptor sequences come from a woman under 40 with Graves' hyperthyroidism. The CDR3 runs from the conserved cysteine through the conserved F or W. Fields, in order: clone size, J gene, D gene, V gene, CDR3 protein, CDR3 DNA. The D gene is left open where the match is weak. For some rows the clone size is stated as once, few or many, or as a class when expanded; others skip it.

>NA|TRBJ2-3|NA|TRBV9
CASSLRYPPDTQYF
TGTGCCAGCAGCCTCCGTTACCCTCCAGATACGCAGTATTTT
>NA|TRBJ1-5|TRBD1|TRBV20-1
CSARPTGGGQPQHF
TGCAGTGCTAGGCCGACAGGGGGCGGTCAGCCCCAGCATTTT
>NA|TRBJ2-7|TRBD2|TRBV7-9
CASRPDSGLAGKEQYF
TGTGCCAGCCGACCAGATAGCGGACTAGCGGGGAAAGAGCAGTACTTC
>few|TRBJ2-5|NA|TRBV30
CAWSVMGQGQETQYF
TGTGCCTGGAGTGTAATGGGTCAGGGCCAAGAGACCCAGTACTTC
>many|TRBJ2-3|NA|TRBV11-1
CASSYLSGPQYF
TGTGCCAGCAGCTATCTGAGCGGTCCGCAGTATTTT
>few|TRBJ1-6|TRBD1|TRBV11-2
CASSLFGFGTGAKRPPSPLHF
TGTGCCAGCAGCTTATTCGGGTTTGGGACAGGGGCAAAAAGACCTCCTTCACCCCTCCACTTT
>few|TRBJ2-7|TRBD2|TRBV6-2/TRBV6-3
CASRSGTSGDEQYF
TGTGCCAGCAGATCCGGGACTAGCGGAGACGAGCAGTACTTC
>NA|TRBJ1-4|TRBD1|TRBV5-1
CASSTGDPNEKLFF
TGCGCCAGCTCCACAGGGGATCCTAATGAAAAACTGTTTTTT
>NA|TRBJ2-2|TRBD2|TRBV6-1
CASSQTSGSGTGELFF
TGTGCCAGCAGTCAGACTAGCGGGAGCGGCACCGGGGAGCTGTTTTTT
>many|TRBJ2-7|NA|TRBV28
CASSPFASSYEQYF
TGTGCCAGCAGCCCCTTTGCGAGCTCCTACGAGCAGTACTTC
>many|TRBJ2-5|NA|TRBV11-2
CASSLQGGVGETQYF
TGTGCCAGCAGCTTACAGGGTGGGGTGGGAGAGACCCAGTACTTC
>few|TRBJ2-2|NA|TRBV28
CASSSIGIGGELFF
TGTGCCAGCAGTTCAATAGGGATAGGCGGGGAGCTGTTTTTT
>NA|TRBJ2-4|TRBD2|TRBV3-1
CASSQDPGGIQYF
TGTGCCAGCAGCCAAGATCCGGGGGGAATTCAGTACTTC
>many|TRBJ1-4|NA|TRBV11-2
CASSSRLGEKLFF
TGTGCCAGCAGCTCCCGACTCGGTGAAAAACTGTTTTTT
>NA|TRBJ2-1|NA|TRBV28
CASEREGYEQFF
TGTGCCAGCGAACGAGAGGGATATGAGCAGTTCTTC
>few|TRBJ2-1|TRBD2|TRBV10-2
CASSEPPLSTSGNISYNEQFF
TGCGCCAGCAGTGAGCCCCCTTTATCCACTAGCGGGAACATCTCCTACAATGAGCAGTTCTTC
>few|TRBJ2-3|TRBD2|TRBV18
CASSPSLREGHYTQYF
TGTGCCAGCTCACCATCTCTACGGGAGGGCCATTATACGCAGTATTTT
>NA|TRBJ1-2|TRBD1|TRBV3-1
CASTGTENYGYTF
TGTGCCAGCACGGGGACAGAGAACTATGGCTACACCTTC
>NA|TRBJ1-1|NA|TRBV6-5
CASSYSQEREAFF
TGTGCCAGCAGTTACTCCCAAGAGCGTGAAGCTTTCTTT
>NA|TRBJ1-4|NA|TRBV10-1
CANGGGAGNEKLFF
TGCGCCAACGGGGGGGGCGCTGGTAATGAAAAACTGTTTTTT
>few|TRBJ2-1|NA|TRBV20-1
CSARGGGRYNEQFF
TGCAGTGCACGAGGCGGAGGCCGTTACAATGAGCAGTTCTTC
>many|TRBJ2-1|TRBD2|TRBV24-1
CATSDSSGRWEQFF
TGTGCCACCAGTGATTCTAGCGGGAGGTGGGAGCAGTTCTTC
>few|TRBJ1-1|NA|TRBV19
CASSIMRGAEAFF
TGTGCCAGTAGTATTATGAGGGGCGCTGAAGCTTTCTTT
>many|TRBJ2-7|TRBD1|TRBV6-5
CASSYATTGTYEQYF
TGTGCCAGCAGTTACGCGACGACAGGGACCTACGAGCAGTACTTC
>many|TRBJ2-1|TRBD2|TRBV28
CASRLGLAGSGGQFF
TGTGCCAGCAGGTTGGGACTAGCGGGTTCCGGGGGGCAGTTCTTC
>few|TRBJ2-5|NA|TRBV7-6
CASSLGTSTGGQETQYF
TGTGCCAGCAGCTTAGGGACTAGCACAGGGGGCCAAGAGACCCAGTACTTC
>few|TRBJ2-7|TRBD1|TRBV28
CASSFGDRGTYEQYF
TGTGCCAGCAGTTTTGGGGACAGGGGGACCTACGAGCAGTACTTC
>NA|TRBJ1-1|TRBD1|TRBV5-1
CASSLTGTGTNTEAFF
TGCGCCAGCAGCTTAACCGGGACAGGGACTAACACTGAAGCTTTCTTT
>many|TRBJ2-5|TRBD2|TRBV7-2
CASTPSGRGQETQYF
TGTGCCAGCACCCCAAGCGGGAGAGGTCAAGAGACCCAGTACTTC
>many|TRBJ1-2|NA|TRBV24-1
CATSAGNHGYTF
TGTGCCACCAGTGCAGGCAACCATGGCTACACCTTC
>many|TRBJ2-3|TRBD1|TRBV12-3/TRBV12-4
CASSFHLTGNTQYF
TGTGCCAGCAGTTTTCACCTGACAGGGAATACGCAGTATTTT
>many|TRBJ2-1|TRBD2|TRBV20-1
CSAALTSGSDEQFF
TGCAGTGCGGCACTAACTAGCGGGAGCGATGAGCAGTTCTTC
>few|TRBJ2-7|NA|TRBV6-1
CASALRGDRFSYEQYF
TGTGCCAGCGCCCTACGGGGGGACAGGTTCTCCTACGAGCAGTACTTC
>few|TRBJ2-1|TRBD2|TRBV9
CASSVGSGRAFDEQFF
TGTGCCAGCAGCGTAGGTAGCGGGAGGGCCTTTGATGAGCAGTTCTTC
>NA|TRBJ2-3|TRBD2|TRBV20-1
CSARTSGRTRGTDTQYF
TGCAGTGCTAGAACTAGCGGGAGGACACGAGGCACAGATACGCAGTATTTT
>few|TRBJ2-5|TRBD1|TRBV6-6
CASSYRTGGQTQYF
TGTGCCAGCAGTTACCGGACAGGGGGACAGACCCAGTACTTC
>few|TRBJ2-3|NA|TRBV5-5
CASSLARTRTDTQYF
TGTGCCAGCAGCTTGGCGCGGACGCGTACAGATACGCAGTATTTT
>many|TRBJ2-1|NA|TRBV29-1
CSVSESYNEQFF
TGCAGCGTTAGCGAATCCTACAATGAGCAGTTCTTC